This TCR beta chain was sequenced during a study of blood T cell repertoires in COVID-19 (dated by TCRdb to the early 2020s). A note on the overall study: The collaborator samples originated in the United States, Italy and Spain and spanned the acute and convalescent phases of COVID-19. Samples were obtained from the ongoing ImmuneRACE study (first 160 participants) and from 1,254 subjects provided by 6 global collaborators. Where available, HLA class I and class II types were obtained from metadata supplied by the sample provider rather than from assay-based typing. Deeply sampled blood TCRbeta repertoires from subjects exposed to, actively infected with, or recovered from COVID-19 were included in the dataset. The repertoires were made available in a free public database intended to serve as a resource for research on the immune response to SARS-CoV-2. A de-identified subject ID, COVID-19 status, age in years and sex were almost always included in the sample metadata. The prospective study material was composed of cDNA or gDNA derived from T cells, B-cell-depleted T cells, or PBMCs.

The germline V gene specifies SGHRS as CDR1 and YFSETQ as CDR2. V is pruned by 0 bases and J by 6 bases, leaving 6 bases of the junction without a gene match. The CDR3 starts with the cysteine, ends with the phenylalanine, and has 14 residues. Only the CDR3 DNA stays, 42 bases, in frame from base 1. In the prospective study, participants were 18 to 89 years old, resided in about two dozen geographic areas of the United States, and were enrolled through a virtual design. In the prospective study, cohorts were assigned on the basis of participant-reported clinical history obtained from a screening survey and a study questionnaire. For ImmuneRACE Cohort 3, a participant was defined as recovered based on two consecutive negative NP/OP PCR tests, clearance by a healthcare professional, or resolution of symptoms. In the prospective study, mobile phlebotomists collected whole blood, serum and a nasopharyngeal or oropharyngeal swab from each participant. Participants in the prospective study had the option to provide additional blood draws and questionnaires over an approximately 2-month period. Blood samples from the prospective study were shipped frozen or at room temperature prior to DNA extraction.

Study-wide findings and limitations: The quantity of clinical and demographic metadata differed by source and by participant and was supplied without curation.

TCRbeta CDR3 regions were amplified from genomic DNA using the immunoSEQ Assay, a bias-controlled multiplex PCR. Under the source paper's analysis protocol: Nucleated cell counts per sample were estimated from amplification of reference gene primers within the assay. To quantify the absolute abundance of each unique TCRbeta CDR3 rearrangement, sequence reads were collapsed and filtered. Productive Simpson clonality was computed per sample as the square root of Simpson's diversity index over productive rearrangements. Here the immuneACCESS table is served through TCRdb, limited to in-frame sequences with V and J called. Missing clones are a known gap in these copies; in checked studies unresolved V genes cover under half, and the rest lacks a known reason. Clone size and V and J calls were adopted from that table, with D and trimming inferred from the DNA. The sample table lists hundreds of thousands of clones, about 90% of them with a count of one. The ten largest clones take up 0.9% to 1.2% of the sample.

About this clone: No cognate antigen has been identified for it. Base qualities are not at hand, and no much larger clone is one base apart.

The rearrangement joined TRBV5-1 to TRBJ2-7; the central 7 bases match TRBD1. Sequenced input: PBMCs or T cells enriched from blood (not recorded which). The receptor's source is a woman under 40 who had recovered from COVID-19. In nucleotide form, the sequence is TGCGCCAGCAGCTTGGACAGGGGTCCGGGCGAGCAGTACTTC. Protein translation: CASSLDRGPGEQYF.